The 29 T cell receptor beta chains listed next were all sequenced from one sample in a study of shared clonotypes between healthy human individuals. The assay was immunoSEQ multiplex PCR, and TCRdb's table has in-frame clones only and misses some. Of fewer than 200,000 clones listed, around 93% are singletons. Sequenced material: naive CD4+ T cells sorted from blood. Described subset: CD45RA+ positively selected. These receptors were collected from a woman in her twenties or thirties in good health.

V is TRBV7-3 and J is TRBJ2-2; 10 nucleotides align to TRBD1. This CDR3 is built from 19 residues. Germline V CDR1 and CDR2: SGHTA, FQGTGA. Trimming at V came to 4 bases and at J to 4 bases, leaving 15 bases not matched to a gene. The CDR3 spells CASSSGTGELAVTTGELFF. The CDR3 DNA is TGTGCCAGCAGCTCAGGGACAGGGGAGCTAGCGGTTACCACCGGGGAGCTGTTTTTT.

The chain uses TRBV28 and TRBJ2-7; 7 bases align to TRBD2. CDR1 is MDHEN, CDR2 SYDVKM, per germline. The ends lost 8 bases at V and 7 bases at J; junction bases unmatched: 5. The CDR3 is made up of 11 amino acids. In DNA, the CDR3 is TGTGCCAGCCTGGGGGGGAGGGAGCAGTACTTC. This sequence encodes CASLGGREQYF.

The rearrangement joins TRBV21-1 to TRBJ2-1; the table's D call, TRBD2, has no DNA check behind it. TRBV21-1 is recorded as a pseudogene. CDR3 length equals 17 residues. CDR3 nucleotides: TGTGCCAGCAGCAAGAGCGGGACTAGCGGGAGTGGCAATGAGCAGTTCTTC. Translating gives CASSKSGTSGSGNEQFF.

The chain recombines TRBV5-1 with TRBJ1-2, with D possibly TRBD1 on 6 matching bases. Trimming left V 1 base short and J 3 bases short, with 10 bases between. Germline CDR1 and CDR2: SGHRS and YFSETQ. The CDR3 has 14 residues. This chain's CDR3 is CASSLTPGDYGYTF. The CDR3 DNA reads as TGCGCCAGCAGCTTGACCCCAGGGGACTATGGCTACACCTTC.

The chain uses TRBV29-1 and TRBJ2-6; maybe TRBD2 (7 bases). V was cut by 4 bases and J by 4 bases, with 20 bases left in between. The CDR3 runs to 17 residues. Germline values: CDR1 SQVTM, CDR2 ANQGSEA. The CDR3 loop reads CSVVEGEGPGGANVLTF. CDR3 coding DNA: TGCAGCGTTGTAGAGGGGGAGGGACCGGGAGGGGCCAACGTCCTGACTTTC.

This chain uses TRBV7-8 with TRBJ2-6; TRBD1 or TRBD2 may be the D gene (5 bases each). Trimming cost V 0 bases and J 1 base, with 22 bases left between them. CDR1 is SGHVS, CDR2 FQNEAQ, per germline. The CDR3 runs to 21 residues. CDR3 bases: TGTGCCAGCAGCTTAGCGGTAGGGGACGTAATTCTCTGGTCTGGGGCCAACGTCCTGACTTTC. Protein sequence: CASSLAVGDVILWSGANVLTF. Using reference TRBV7-8 and TRBJ2-6 for the parts outside the CDR3, the full variable domain is GAGVSQSPRYKVAKRGQDVALRCDPISGHVSLFWYQQALGQGPEFLTYFQNEAQLDKSGLPSDRFFAERPEGSVSTLKIQRTQQEDSAVYLCASSLAVGDVILWSGANVLTFGAGSRLTVL.

The rearrangement uses TRBV5-1 and TRBJ1-2; 9 bases are a match to TRBD1. This CDR3 region has 15 residues. The junction had 7 bases not matched to a gene; V was cut back by 4 bases and J by 3 bases. CDR1 and CDR2 from the germline V gene are SGHRS and YFSETQ. CDR3 sequence reads: CASSVPGDRDYGYTF. The CDR3 bases are TGCGCCAGCAGCGTCCCCGGGGACAGGGACTATGGCTACACCTTC.

The genes are TRBV19 and TRBJ2-3; no clear D gene. Germline V CDR1 and CDR2: LNHDA, SQIVND (reference sequence). This CDR3 has 13 residues. With 1 base removed from V and 4 bases from J, the gap between germline ends came to 6 bases. In DNA, the CDR3 is TGTGCCAGTAGTATAGCAGGAGCAGATACGCAGTATTTT. It specifies CASSIAGADTQYF.

The chain joins TRBV19 to TRBJ2-5; D ambiguous. The CDR3 consists of 13 residues. V was clipped by 3 bases and J by 1 base, with 6 bases between them. Per germline, CDR1 LNHDA and CDR2 SQIVND (reference sequence). Written as DNA, the CDR3 is TGTGCCAGTAGTATGCAGGTCCAAGAGACCCAGTACTTC. This gives the protein CASSMQVQETQYF.

The chain joins TRBV15 to TRBJ2-7; D is undetermined. The length of the CDR3 is 15 residues. Germline CDR1 LNHNV, CDR2 YYDKDF (reference sequence). Trimming cost V 0 bases and J 0 bases, with 9 bases left between them. CDR3 sequence (DNA): TGTGCCACCAGCAGAGATGCCCCAAGCTCCTACGAGCAGTACTTC. Its protein is CATSRDAPSSYEQYF. Supplemented by reference TRBV15 and TRBJ2-7, the full variable domain reads DAMVIQNPRYQVTQFGKPVTLSCSQTLNHNVMYWYQQKSSQAPKLLFHYYDKDFNNEADTPDNFQSRRPNTSFCFLDIRSPGLGDTAMYLCATSRDAPSSYEQYFGPGTRLTVT.

Only one count was recorded for this clone. The chain has TRBV30 and TRBJ2-3; D possibly corresponds to TRBD2 (6 bases). Germline loops: CDR1 GTSNPN, CDR2 SVGIG (reference sequence). The CDR3 contains 15 residues. The V end lost 4 bases, the J end lost 6 bases, and 20 bases lay between the germline ends. This CDR3 reads CAWTAGLAPPDTQYF. CDR3 nucleotides: TGTGCCTGGACCGCCGGGCTAGCGCCCCCGGATACGCAGTATTTT.

The chain links TRBV9 to TRBJ1-1; 7 bases are a match to TRBD1. Germline CDR1 SGDLS, CDR2 YYNGEE. With V trimmed by 3 bases and J by 1 base, 6 bases remained unmatched. This CDR3 is 15 amino acids long. The CDR3 sequence: CASSGSTGRNTEAFF. DNA of the CDR3: TGTGCCAGCAGCGGATCGACAGGGCGGAACACTGAAGCTTTCTTT.

The chain is built from TRBV5-1 and TRBJ2-2; D assignment may be TRBD1 or TRBD2 (5 bases each). CDR1 is SGHRS, CDR2 YFSETQ, per germline. This CDR3 comprises 15 residues. Trimming took off 3 bases at V and 1 base at J, with 10 bases between the two ends. In DNA, the CDR3 is TGCGCCAGCAGCTGGGGGACCGTGAACACCGGGGAGCTGTTTTTT. Translated: CASSWGTVNTGELFF. Full variable domain (outside the CDR3, taken from reference TRBV5-1 and TRBJ2-2): KAGVTQTPRYLIKTRGQQVTLSCSPISGHRSVSWYQQTPGQGLQFLFEYFSETQRNKGNFPGRFSGRQFSNSRSEMNVSTLELGDSALYLCASSWGTVNTGELFFGEGSRLTVL.

The genes are TRBV28 and TRBJ2-1; TRBD2 matches 9 bases. V shed 5 bases and J 3 bases; nucleotides not matched to a gene: 8. The CDR3 is 16 amino acids. Germline V CDR1 and CDR2: MDHEN, SYDVKM. As DNA, the CDR3 is TGTGCCAGCAGTCTACGGCCTAGCGGGGTCTACAATGAGCAGTTCTTC. This encodes CASSLRPSGVYNEQFF.

The rearrangement uses TRBV21-1 and TRBJ2-7; TRBD1, the table's D call, was not compared with the DNA. TRBV21-1 is flagged as a pseudogene. The CDR3 is 15 residues long. This CDR3 reads CASSNNRGLSYEQYF. CDR3 DNA sequence: TGTGCCAGCAGCAACAACAGGGGGCTCTCCTACGAGCAGTACTTC.

The rearrangement links TRBV18 to TRBJ1-5; D is uncertain. V lost 6 bases to trimming and J lost 7 bases, with 25 bases between them. Germline CDR1 reads KGHSH; CDR2 reads LQKENI. The length of the CDR3 is 17 residues. The CDR3, as DNA: TGTGCCAGCTCCCCCTCAGTAACAATTGGATCATTACAGCCCCAGCATTTT. It codes for CASSPSVTIGSLQPQHF.

The chain employs TRBV7-3 and TRBJ2-1; D might be TRBD1 or TRBD2, each matching 5 bases. Per the germline V gene, CDR1 is SGHTA and CDR2 is FQGTGA. Trimming shortened V by 1 base and J by 7 bases, and 17 bases separated the two germline ends. The CDR3 sequence is 16 residues long. CDR3 amino acids: CASSLKAGTYGNEQFF. The CDR3 coding sequence is TGTGCCAGCAGCTTAAAGGCAGGGACCTACGGGAATGAGCAGTTCTTC.

This chain uses TRBV29-1 with TRBJ2-7, with 7 nucleotides matching TRBD1. Germline values: CDR1 SQVTM, CDR2 ANQGSEA. The junction had 7 bases not matched to a gene; V was cut back by 5 bases and J by 3 bases. The CDR3 sequence is 13 residues long. For the CDR3, the DNA is TGCAGCGTTCTGGGGACAGAAAACTACGAGCAGTACTTC. Its translation is CSVLGTENYEQYF.

This clone came up once. The V and J genes are TRBV28 and TRBJ2-5, with 7 bases matching TRBD2. The J call is doubtful: the DNA matches TRBJ2-7 better. The CDR3 contains 15 residues. Germline CDR1 reads MDHEN; CDR2 reads SYDVKM. The CDR3: CASSSSALAAYEQYF. The CDR3 region has the DNA TGTGCCAGCAGTTCGTCGGCCCTAGCGGCCTACGAGCAGTACTTC.

The gene calls are TRBV19 and TRBJ1-5, with D unresolved. Trimming removed 3 bases from V and 7 bases from J, with 16 bases in between. The germline V gene has CDR1 LNHDA and CDR2 SQIVND (reference sequence). The CDR3 is 15 amino acids. CDR3 region: CASSIGSGSKQPQHF. Here the CDR3 DNA reads TGTGCCAGTAGTATCGGTTCGGGCTCCAAGCAGCCCCAGCATTTT.

The V call is TRBV9, the J call TRBJ1-2; no clear D gene. Germline CDR1 SGDLS, CDR2 YYNGEE. The germline V and J ends were trimmed by 0 bases and 4 bases, with 10 bases remaining between them. The CDR3 runs 14 residues. The CDR3 bases are TGTGCCAGCAGCGTAGCGGGAGCAGCCTATGGCTACACCTTC. Translated, it gives CASSVAGAAYGYTF.

For the CDR3, the DNA is TGTGCCAGCAGCCAGGTAGGGAAATCCTACAATGAGCAGTTCTTC. This translates into CASSQVGKSYNEQFF. This rearrangement joins TRBV7-2 to TRBJ2-1; D remains ambiguous. Germline V gene sequence: CDR1 SGHTA, CDR2 FQGNSA. The CDR3 has 15 residues. Trimming removed 5 bases at V and 1 base at J, with 12 bases between.

The rearrangement links TRBV5-5 to TRBJ2-7; D call uncertain. This CDR3 is 12 amino acids long. With 2 bases removed from V and 3 bases from J, the gap between germline ends came to 6 bases. Germline V gene lookup returns CDR1 SGHKS and CDR2 YYEKEE (reference sequence). CDR3 in DNA: TGTGCCAGCAGCTTCCCCAACTACGAGCAGTACTTC. Translated, it gives CASSFPNYEQYF.

This clone was detected once. This chain connects TRBV7-9 to TRBJ1-4, with D uncertain. V was clipped by 0 bases and J by 4 bases, with 9 bases between them. The germline gives CDR1 SEHNR, CDR2 FQNEAQ (reference sequence). CDR3 length: 15 residues. DNA for the CDR3: TGTGCCAGCAGCTTAGCGGGTCCTGGTAATGAAAAACTGTTTTTT. This encodes CASSLAGPGNEKLFF.

This chain uses TRBV10-1 with TRBJ2-7; D is uncertain. Per the germline V gene, CDR1 is WNHNN and CDR2 is SYGVQD (reference sequence). The V end was cut by 3 bases, the J end by 3 bases, with 0 bases between. This CDR3 comprises 10 residues. The CDR3 region has the DNA TGCGCCAGCAGTGACTACGAGCAGTACTTC. It is translated as CASSDYEQYF.

The CDR3 protein is CASSLPLGDEQFF. CDR3 nucleotides: TGTGCCAGCAGCTTACCCTTGGGGGATGAGCAGTTCTTC. The chain uses TRBV7-6 and TRBJ2-1; D is tentatively TRBD1 or TRBD2 (5 bases each). Per the germline V gene, CDR1 is SGHVS and CDR2 is FNYEAQ. The CDR3 covers 13 residues. V was clipped by 2 bases and J by 8 bases, with 10 bases between them.

The CDR3: CAISDSVSGANVLTF. CDR3 nucleotide sequence: TGTGCCATCAGTGATAGTGTCTCTGGGGCCAACGTCCTGACTTTC. This chain links TRBV10-3 with TRBJ2-6; no clear D gene. Trimming removed 3 bases from V and 0 bases from J, with 6 bases in between. The CDR3 has 15 residues. CDR1 and CDR2 (germline): ENHRY, SYGVKD.

The rearrangement joins TRBV28 to TRBJ1-2; D not certain. The germline gives CDR1 MDHEN, CDR2 SYDVKM. This CDR3 has 14 amino acids. V lost 2 bases, J lost 4 bases, and 11 bases lay in between. CDR3 coding DNA: TGTGCCAGCAGTTTACTTGCAGCCTTCTATGGCTACACCTTC. Protein: CASSLLAAFYGYTF.

The rearrangement links TRBV28 to TRBJ2-1; the D is unclear. The V end lost 9 bases, the J end lost 7 bases, and 10 bases lay between the germline ends. Germline-derived CDR1 and CDR2 are MDHEN and SYDVKM. CDR3 length equals 11 residues. CDR3 residues: CASQEWNEQFF. The CDR3 DNA reads as TGTGCCAGTCAGGAGTGGAATGAGCAGTTCTTC.